The 29 T cell receptor beta chains below come from one sample, sequenced in a study of blood T cell repertoires in COVID-19. The repertoire was sequenced with immunoSEQ multiplex PCR; TCRdb's copy has only in-frame clones and lacks some. Of 60,000 to 85,000 clones in the sample, 70% to 80% were seen once. The sequenced sample consisted of peripheral blood. These receptors all come from a man in his 70s with acute or convalescent COVID-19.

The chain couples TRBV12-5 to TRBJ2-4, with TRBD1 as a possible D gene (6 bases). Trimming took off 4 bases at V and 2 bases at J, with 15 bases between the two ends. The CDR3 consists of 16 residues. The germline V gene has CDR1 LGHNT and CDR2 FRNRAP. The CDR3 nucleotides are TGTGCTAGTGGTTCCGTCTTAGGGGGACCCAAAAACATTCAGTACTTC. This codes for CASGSVLGGPKNIQYF.

The chain uses TRBV11-2 and TRBJ1-1; D gene unclear. This CDR3 has 13 residues. V was cut by 3 bases and J by 6 bases, with 11 bases left in between. Germline lookup yields CDR1 SGHAT and CDR2 FQNNGV. The CDR3 loop is CASSLLALSEAFF. For the CDR3, the DNA is TGTGCCAGCAGCTTGCTGGCTCTTTCTGAAGCTTTCTTT.

This clone showed up just once. V gene TRBV11-1 combines with J gene TRBJ2-2; tentatively, D is TRBD1 (7 bases). Trimming left V 5 bases short and J 6 bases short, with 13 bases between. This CDR3 contains 14 residues. Germline V gene data show CDR1 as SGHAT and CDR2 as FQDESV (reference sequence). Here the CDR3 reads CASSRQGGAGELFF. DNA for the CDR3: TGTGCCAGCAGCCGCCAGGGGGGAGCCGGGGAGCTGTTTTTT.

In its sample, this clone was seen once. The J gene is TRBJ1-1, the V gene TRBV7-8, with TRBD1 as a possible D gene (5 bases). The germline V gene encodes CDR1 SGHVS and CDR2 FQNEAQ. The CDR3 totals 16 residues. V was trimmed by 3 bases and J by 1 base, leaving 15 bases between them. Here the CDR3 reads CASSFRPQGTNTEAFF. The CDR3 bases are TGTGCCAGCAGCTTTAGACCGCAGGGTACGAACACTGAAGCTTTCTTT.

This clone has just one count. This chain connects TRBV10-3 to TRBJ2-2; D possibly corresponds to TRBD2 (5 bases). The ends were cut back, 11 bases at V and 3 bases at J, with 16 bases in the middle. Looked up from germline, CDR1 is ENHRY and CDR2 is SYGVKD. There are 14 residues in the CDR3. CDR3 protein: CAVSGVAHTGELFF. Written as DNA, the CDR3 is TGTGCCGTTTCCGGGGTAGCGCACACCGGGGAGCTGTTTTTT.

V and J are TRBV4-1 and TRBJ2-3; 8 bases line up with TRBD2. Germline loops: CDR1 MGHRA, CDR2 YSYEKL. Losses at the gene ends were 3 bases for V and 3 bases for J; bases not matched to a gene: 11. The CDR3 runs to 17 residues. The CDR3 DNA sequence: TGCGCCAGCAGCCAGATCCCGGGACTAGTGGTGACAGATACGCAGTATTTT. Translated, it gives CASSQIPGLVVTDTQYF.

The chain joins TRBV28 to TRBJ1-2; 9 bases match TRBD1. In germline, CDR1 is MDHEN, CDR2 SYDVKM. This CDR3 is built from 14 residues. V was pared by 6 bases and J by 7 bases, with 9 bases of the junction left unmatched. CDR3 coding DNA: TGTGCCAGCAGAAGCCTCGGGACAGGGTCTGGCTACACCTTC. This sequence encodes CASRSLGTGSGYTF.

This clone was found a few times. V is TRBV19 and J is TRBJ2-2; 9 nucleotides match TRBD1. From germline, CDR1 is LNHDA and CDR2 SQIVND (reference sequence). CDR3 length: 13 residues. Germline trimming cut 10 bases from V and 6 bases from J; bases unmatched to any gene: 6. The CDR3 spells CAIMDRGAGELFF. In DNA form, the CDR3 reads TGTGCCATCATGGACAGGGGAGCCGGGGAGCTGTTTTTT.

This clone was seen ten or more times. This rearrangement joins TRBV9 to TRBJ1-3; D call uncertain. CDR1 and CDR2 (germline): SGDLS, YYNGEE. The V end was cut by 0 bases, the J end by 4 bases, with 11 bases between. The CDR3 is made up of 15 amino acids. CDR3 sequence: CASSVGGVGGNTIYF. The CDR3 DNA sequence: TGTGCCAGCAGCGTAGGGGGAGTCGGGGGAAACACCATATATTTT.

This clone was seen a few times. The chain recombines TRBV2 with TRBJ2-1, with D unresolved. Germline V gene data show CDR1 as SNHLY and CDR2 as FYNNEI. The CDR3 extends over 11 amino acids. The V end was cut by 4 bases, the J end by 5 bases, with 3 bases between. This chain's CDR3 is CASSGHNEQFF. The DNA of the CDR3 is TGTGCCAGCAGTGGGCACAATGAGCAGTTCTTC.

The rearrangement joins TRBV11-1 to TRBJ2-1; TRBD1 matches at 7 bases. Germline loops: CDR1 SGHAT, CDR2 FQDESV (reference sequence). Trimming removed 5 bases from V and 3 bases from J; junction bases left unmatched: 7. The length of the CDR3 is 15 residues. CDR3 residues: CASSEPGQHYNEQFF. The CDR3 nucleotides are TGTGCCAGCAGCGAACCGGGACAGCACTACAATGAGCAGTTCTTC.

The chain uses TRBV29-1 and TRBJ2-2; perhaps TRBD2 as D (6 bases). Trimming stripped 6 bases from V and 1 base from J, with 12 bases between. The CDR3 spans 14 residues. Germline assignment: CDR1 SQVTM and CDR2 ANQGSEA. CDR3 protein: CSVPLGGNTGELFF. In DNA, the CDR3 is TGCAGCGTGCCCCTCGGGGGGAACACCGGGGAGCTGTTTTTT.

V is TRBV19 and J is TRBJ2-1; 13 bases agree with TRBD2. The germline CDR1 and CDR2 sequences are LNHDA and SQIVND (reference sequence). The V segment lost 5 bases and the J segment 10 bases; nucleotides outside the gene matches: 8. The CDR3 has 15 amino acids. CDR3 amino acids: CASSPTSGRSQEQFF. The CDR3 bases are TGTGCCAGTAGTCCGACTAGCGGGAGGTCCCAGGAGCAGTTCTTC. Supplemented by reference TRBV19 and TRBJ2-1, the full variable domain reads DGGITQSPKYLFRKEGQNVTLSCEQNLNHDAMYWYRQDPGQGLRLIYYSQIVNDFQKGDIAEGYSVSREKKESFPLTVTSAQKNPTAFYLCASSPTSGRSQEQFFGPGTRLTVL.

This chain joins TRBV19 and TRBJ2-2, with 7 bases aligning to TRBD2. V lost 7 bases, J lost 4 bases, and 15 bases stayed unmatched. The germline CDR1 and CDR2 sequences are LNHDA and SQIVND (reference sequence). CDR3 length equals 17 residues. The CDR3: CASTPRWGTGGTGELFF. CDR3 nucleotides: TGTGCCAGTACCCCCCGATGGGGGACGGGAGGCACCGGGGAGCTGTTTTTT.

The chain recombines TRBV16 with TRBJ2-3; no clear D. CDR3 length: 14 amino acids. The germline CDR1 and CDR2 sequences are KGHSY and FQNENV. V was pared by 1 base and J by 4 bases, with 9 bases between. The CDR3 loop is CASSQLRESDTQYF. DNA of the CDR3: TGTGCCAGCAGCCAATTGCGAGAGTCAGATACGCAGTATTTT.

This chain uses TRBV27 with TRBJ2-1; the match to TRBD1 covers 10 bases. The ends lost 6 bases at V and 5 bases at J; junction bases unmatched: 7. Germline V CDR1 and CDR2: MNHEY, SMNVEV (reference sequence). The CDR3 has 15 residues. The CDR3 DNA reads TGTGCCAGCAGGCCGGGACAGGGGCGGAACAATGAGCAGTTCTTC. Protein product: CASRPGQGRNNEQFF.

V usage is TRBV29-1 and J usage is TRBJ1-1; 7 bases fit TRBD1. The CDR3 contains 13 residues. Germline V CDR1 and CDR2: SQVTM, ANQGSEA. After removal of 3 bases from V and 6 bases from J, the junction contained 7 bases not matched to a gene. In DNA form, the CDR3 reads TGCAGCGTTGATGGGACAGCTGACGCTGAAGCTTTCTTT. Translating it yields CSVDGTADAEAFF.

The chain has TRBV3-1 (or the pseudogene TRBV3-2) and TRBJ1-2; 7 nucleotides agree with TRBD1. The J segment lost 12 bases and the V segment lost 3 bases, leaving 7 bases of the junction unmatched. Germline V gives CDR1 LGHDT, CDR2 YNNKEL (reference sequence). This CDR3 contains 12 residues. CDR3 DNA: TGTGCCAGCAGCCAGGGACAGACCACGCACACCTTC. Its translation: CASSQGQTTHTF.

The chain is built from TRBV7-9 and TRBJ2-2; D remains unclear. V lost 4 bases and J 7 bases, leaving 13 bases between the germline ends. This CDR3 has 14 amino acids. Germline V gene lookup returns CDR1 SEHNR and CDR2 FQNEAQ (reference sequence). CDR3 nucleotide sequence: TGTGCCAGCAGCTCAAACCATTTAGACGGGGAGCTGTTTTTT. Its translation is CASSSNHLDGELFF.

This clone turned up a few times. The J gene is TRBJ2-7, the V gene TRBV5-6; perhaps TRBD2 as D (6 bases). Germline loops: CDR1 SGHDT, CDR2 YYEEEE. This CDR3 has 13 residues. V gave up 0 bases and J gave up 7 bases, with 11 bases separating them. The CDR3 is CASSLGQGGEQYF. The CDR3 DNA follows: TGTGCCAGCAGCTTGGGGCAGGGAGGAGAGCAGTACTTC.

The CDR3 sequence is CASRRSTHGYTF. The CDR3, as DNA: TGTGCCAGCAGGCGGAGCACACATGGCTACACCTTC. The rearrangement links TRBV28 to TRBJ1-2; D call uncertain. CDR3 length equals 12 residues. Between the trimmed V and J ends, which lost 6 bases and 6 bases, there was a span of 11 bases. Per germline, CDR1 MDHEN and CDR2 SYDVKM.

This clone came up once. The gene calls are TRBV28 and TRBJ1-3; D not resolved. The CDR3 is 15 residues long. Trimming shortened V by 4 bases and J by 0 bases, and 10 bases separated the two germline ends. Germline assignment: CDR1 MDHEN and CDR2 SYDVKM. Written as DNA, the CDR3 is TGTGCCAGCAGTTCCGACACGTACTCTGGAAACACCATATATTTT. The encoded protein is CASSSDTYSGNTIYF.

This clone was detected a few times. J is TRBJ1-2 and V is TRBV6-1, with 7 bases identical to TRBD1. The CDR3 contains 16 residues. With V trimmed by 3 bases and J by 4 bases, 11 bases remained unmatched. Germline V CDR1 and CDR2: MNHNS, SASEGT. The DNA for the CDR3 is TGTGCCAGCAGTGACAGCTTGGACAGGCTACTCTATGGCTACACCTTC. It specifies CASSDSLDRLLYGYTF.

The chain recombines TRBV14 with TRBJ2-7; a weak D match, TRBD2 (5 bases). CDR3 length: 13 residues. The germline V gene has CDR1 SGHDN and CDR2 FVKESK. V lost 4 bases, J lost 7 bases, and 14 bases lay in between. CDR3 amino acids: CASSPFPTGEQYF. The CDR3 region has the DNA TGTGCCAGCAGCCCCTTCCCGACGGGGGAGCAGTACTTC.

This clone has a single count. The CDR3: CASSLNALAGVETQYF. The DNA of the CDR3 is TGTGCCAGCAGCTTAAATGCTCTAGCGGGAGTAGAGACCCAGTACTTC. The chain couples TRBV7-3 to TRBJ2-5, with 10 bases fitting TRBD2. CDR3 size: 16 residues. Per the germline V gene, CDR1 is SGHTA and CDR2 is FQGTGA. Trimming at V came to 1 base and at J to 4 bases, leaving 6 bases not matched to a gene.

J is TRBJ2-1 and V is TRBV25-1, with D possibly TRBD1 on 6 matching bases. This CDR3 comprises 15 residues. CDR1 is MGHDK and CDR2 is SYGVNS in the germline V gene. V was shortened by 6 bases and J by 8 bases, with 20 bases between the two germline ends. The CDR3 region is CASSPWGQGNYEQFF. DNA of the CDR3: TGTGCCAGCAGCCCTTGGGGGCAGGGGAACTATGAGCAGTTCTTC.

The chain links TRBV28 to TRBJ2-7; no clear D. The V and J ends lost 4 bases and 5 bases respectively, with 6 bases between them. This CDR3 has 11 amino acids. Germline V gene lookup returns CDR1 MDHEN and CDR2 SYDVKM. CDR3 in amino acids: CASSYYHEQYF. DNA of the CDR3: TGTGCCAGCAGTTACTATCACGAGCAGTACTTC.

The rearrangement links TRBV19 to TRBJ2-7; D uncertain. V was trimmed by 5 bases and J by 0 bases, leaving 11 bases between them. Looked up from germline, CDR1 is LNHDA and CDR2 is SQIVND (reference sequence). CDR3 size: 14 residues. In DNA, the CDR3 is TGTGCCAGTAGTTACCAGGCAGACTCCTACGAGCAGTACTTC. The encoded protein is CASSYQADSYEQYF.

The rearrangement links TRBV12-3 or TRBV12-4 to TRBJ1-5; no clear D. The CDR3 has 13 amino acids. Trimming stripped 6 bases from V and 4 bases from J, with 10 bases between. The CDR3 DNA sequence: TGTGCCAGCAGATATGAGTGGAATCAGCCCCAGCATTTT. Translation: CASRYEWNQPQHF.